Shown below are 2 T cell receptor beta chains from a single sample sequenced in a study of T cells after posttransplantation cyclophosphamide. Cyclophosphamide on days +3 and +4 followed busulfan-fludarabine conditioning and a marrow graft. Assay used: immunoSEQ multiplex PCR; TCRdb lists only in-frame clones, some missing. The data contain some 10,000 clones, roughly 86% of them singletons. The sequenced sample was CD4+ T cells sorted from PBMCs, obtained after allogeneic stem cell transplant with posttransplant cyclophosphamide. Receptors originate from a young adult male patient who received an allogeneic stem cell transplant from a related donor, was CMV-positive, and had acute GVHD only. Some T cells may be supplied by the graft donor.

This chain uses TRBV7-2 with TRBJ2-3; TRBD2 matches at 9 bases. V trimming: 4 bases; J trimming: 4 bases; junction bases outside the gene matches: 6. The CDR3 consists of 15 residues. Per germline, CDR1 SGHTA and CDR2 FQGNSA. The CDR3 sequence: CASSWVSSGADTQYF. In DNA, the CDR3 is TGTGCCAGCAGCTGGGTGTCTAGCGGGGCAGATACGCAGTATTTT.

The rearrangement joins TRBV2 to TRBJ2-3; 7 bases agree with TRBD2. V shed 6 bases and J 0 bases; nucleotides not matched to a gene: 6. CDR1 is SNHLY and CDR2 is FYNNEI in the germline V gene. There are 15 residues in the CDR3. The CDR3 DNA reads TGTGCCAGCAGGAAGCGGGGCCAAAGCACAGATACGCAGTATTTT. Its protein product is CASRKRGQSTDTQYF.